Listed here is a single T cell receptor beta chain. What it recognizes is unknown. V trimming: 5 bases; J trimming: 6 bases; junction bases outside the gene matches: 9. This CDR3 has 15 residues. The V gene's germline CDR1 is SGHNT and CDR2 YYREEE (reference sequence). This sample stems from a study of T cell responses to AZD1222 COVID-19 vaccine. Notes on the study in general: Possibly, clonal diversity was underestimated; donors were largely white British and included more females.

Assay: immunoSEQ multiplex PCR; the TCRdb copy retains only in-frame clones and omits some. Here the sample spans approximately 200,000 clones, around 92% being singletons. This chain links TRBV5-4 with TRBJ2-3; the match to TRBD2 covers 10 bases. The TCR was taken from an adult in good health. The sample in question was peripheral blood, obtained on day 0 of AZD1222 vaccination. CDR3 bases: TGTGCCAGCAGAAAGGGGCTAGCGGGAGCCGATACGCAGTATTTT. It is translated as CASRKGLAGADTQYF.